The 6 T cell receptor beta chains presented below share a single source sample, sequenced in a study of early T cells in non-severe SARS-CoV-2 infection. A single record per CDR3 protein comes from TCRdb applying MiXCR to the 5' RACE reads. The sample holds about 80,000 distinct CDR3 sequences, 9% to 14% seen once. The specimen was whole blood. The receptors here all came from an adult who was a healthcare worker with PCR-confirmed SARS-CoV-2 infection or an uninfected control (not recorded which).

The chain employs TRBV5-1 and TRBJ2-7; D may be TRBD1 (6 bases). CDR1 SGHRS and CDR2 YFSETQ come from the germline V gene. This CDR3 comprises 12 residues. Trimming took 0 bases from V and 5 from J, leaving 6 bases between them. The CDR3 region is CASSLEGDEQYF. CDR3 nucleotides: TGCGCCAGCAGCTTGGAGGGGGACGAGCAGTACTTC.

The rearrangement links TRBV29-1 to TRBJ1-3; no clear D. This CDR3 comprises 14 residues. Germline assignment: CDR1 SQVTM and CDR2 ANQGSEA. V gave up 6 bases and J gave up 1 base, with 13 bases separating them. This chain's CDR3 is CSVRAVESGNTIYF. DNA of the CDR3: TGCAGCGTGAGAGCAGTCGAGTCTGGAAACACCATATATTTT.

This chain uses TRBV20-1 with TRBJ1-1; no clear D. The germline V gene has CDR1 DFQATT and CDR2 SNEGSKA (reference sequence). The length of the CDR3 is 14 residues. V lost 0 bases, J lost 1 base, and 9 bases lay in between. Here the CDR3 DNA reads TGCAGTGCTAGAGATCCGTTTACGAACACTGAAGCTTTCTTT. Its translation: CSARDPFTNTEAFF.

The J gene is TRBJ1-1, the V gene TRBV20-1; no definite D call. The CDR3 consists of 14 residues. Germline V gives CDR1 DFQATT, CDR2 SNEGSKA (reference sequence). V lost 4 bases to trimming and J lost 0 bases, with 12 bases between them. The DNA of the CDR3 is TGCAGTGCTAACCCGGCCAGCATGAACACTGAAGCTTTCTTT. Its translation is CSANPASMNTEAFF.

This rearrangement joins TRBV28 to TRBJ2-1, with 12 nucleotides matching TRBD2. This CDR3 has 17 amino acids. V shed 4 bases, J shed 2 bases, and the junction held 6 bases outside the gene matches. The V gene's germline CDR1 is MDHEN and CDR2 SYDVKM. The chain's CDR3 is CASSSALAGGTYNEQFF. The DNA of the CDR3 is TGTGCCAGCAGTTCGGCACTAGCGGGAGGAACCTACAATGAGCAGTTCTTC.

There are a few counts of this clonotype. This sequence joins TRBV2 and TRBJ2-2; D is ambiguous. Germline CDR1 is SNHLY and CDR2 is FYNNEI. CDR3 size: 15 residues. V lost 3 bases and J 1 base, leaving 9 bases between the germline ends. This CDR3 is CASSDQRRNTGELFF. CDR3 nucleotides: TGTGCCAGCAGTGACCAGCGTCGGAACACCGGGGAGCTGTTTTTT. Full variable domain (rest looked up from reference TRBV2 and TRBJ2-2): EPEVTQTPSHQVTQMGQEVILRCVPISNHLYFYWYRQILGQKVEFLVSFYNNEISEKSEIFDDQFSVERPDGSNFTLKIRSTKLEDSAMYFCASSDQRRNTGELFFGEGSRLTVL.